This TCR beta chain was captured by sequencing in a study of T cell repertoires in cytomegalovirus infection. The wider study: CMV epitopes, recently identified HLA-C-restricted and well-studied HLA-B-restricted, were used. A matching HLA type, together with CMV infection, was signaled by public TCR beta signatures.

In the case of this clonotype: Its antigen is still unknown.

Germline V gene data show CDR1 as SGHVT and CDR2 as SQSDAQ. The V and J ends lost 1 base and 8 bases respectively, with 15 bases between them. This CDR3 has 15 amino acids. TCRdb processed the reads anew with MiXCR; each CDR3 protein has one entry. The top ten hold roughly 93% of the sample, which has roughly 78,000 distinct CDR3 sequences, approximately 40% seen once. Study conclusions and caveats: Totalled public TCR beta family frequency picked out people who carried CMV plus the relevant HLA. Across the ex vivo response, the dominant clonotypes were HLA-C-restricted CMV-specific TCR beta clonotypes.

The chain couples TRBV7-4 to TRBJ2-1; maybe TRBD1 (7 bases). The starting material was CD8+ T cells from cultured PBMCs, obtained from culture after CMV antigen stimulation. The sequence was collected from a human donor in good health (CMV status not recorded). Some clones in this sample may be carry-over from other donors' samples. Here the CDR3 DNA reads TGTGCCAGCAGCTTAGTCGGCAGGGGGGTCGATGAGCAGTTCTTC. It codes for CASSLVGRGVDEQFF.